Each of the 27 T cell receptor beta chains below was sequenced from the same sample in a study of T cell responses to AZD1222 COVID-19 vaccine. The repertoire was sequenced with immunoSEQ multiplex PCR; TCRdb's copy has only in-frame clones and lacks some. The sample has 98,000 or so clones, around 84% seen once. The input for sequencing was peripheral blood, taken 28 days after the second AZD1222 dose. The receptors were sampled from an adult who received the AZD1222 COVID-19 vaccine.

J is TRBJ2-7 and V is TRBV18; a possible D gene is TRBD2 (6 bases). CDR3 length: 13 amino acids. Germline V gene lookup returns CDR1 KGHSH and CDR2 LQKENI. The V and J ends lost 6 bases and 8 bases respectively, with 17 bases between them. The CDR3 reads CASSRDASSQQYF. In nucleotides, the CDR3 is TGTGCCAGCTCGCGGGACGCCTCCTCCCAGCAGTACTTC. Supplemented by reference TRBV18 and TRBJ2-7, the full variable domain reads NAGVMQNPRHLVRRRGQEARLRCSPMKGHSHVYWYRQLPEEGLKFMVYLQKENIIDESGMPKERFSAEFPKEGPSILRIQQVVRGDSAAYFCASSRDASSQQYFGPGTRLTVT.

Here the CDR3 reads CASSSLRHQEEKLFF. The CDR3 DNA is TGTGCCAGCAGCTCCCTAAGGCATCAAGAGGAAAAACTGTTTTTT. This chain links TRBV7-9 with TRBJ1-4; D ambiguous. This CDR3 is 15 amino acids long. The ends were cut back, 4 bases at V and 8 bases at J, with 17 bases in the middle. CDR1 is SEHNR, CDR2 FQNEAQ, per germline (reference sequence).

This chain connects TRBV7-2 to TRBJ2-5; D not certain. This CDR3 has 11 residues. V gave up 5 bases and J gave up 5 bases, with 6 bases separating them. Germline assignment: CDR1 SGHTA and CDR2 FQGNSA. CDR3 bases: TGTGCCAGCAGCCCCCGGGAGACCCAGTACTTC. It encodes CASSPRETQYF.

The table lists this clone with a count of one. The CDR3 bases are TGTGCCAGTAGTAAACACAGGGGGAACACTGAAGCTTTCTTT. It is translated as CASSKHRGNTEAFF. The rearrangement joins TRBV19 to TRBJ1-1, with TRBD1 identical over 7 bases. With V trimmed by 4 bases and J by 1 base, 3 bases remained unmatched. The CDR3 is 14 amino acids. Looked up from germline, CDR1 is LNHDA and CDR2 is SQIVND (reference sequence). Full variable domain (outside the CDR3, taken from reference TRBV19 and TRBJ1-1): DGGITQSPKYLFRKEGQNVTLSCEQNLNHDAMYWYRQDPGQGLRLIYYSQIVNDFQKGDIAEGYSVSREKKESFPLTVTSAQKNPTAFYLCASSKHRGNTEAFFGQGTRLTVV.

CDR3 in DNA: TGTGCCAGCAGTGAAGAACTCACAGATACGCAGTATTTT. This translates into CASSEELTDTQYF. V gene TRBV6-1 combines with J gene TRBJ2-3; no definite D call. Germline loops: CDR1 MNHNS, CDR2 SASEGT. The CDR3 extends over 13 amino acids. The V end was cut by 1 base, the J end by 2 bases, with 4 bases between.

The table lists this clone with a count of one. The DNA for the CDR3 is TGTGCCAGCAGCTTAGTGCGGGGCTCCTACGAGCAGTACTTC. The encoded protein is CASSLVRGSYEQYF. The rearrangement joins TRBV11-2 to TRBJ2-7; possibly TRBD2 for D (6 bases). The V end lost 1 base, the J end lost 0 bases, and 7 bases lay between the germline ends. This CDR3 contains 14 residues. The germline V gene encodes CDR1 SGHAT and CDR2 FQNNGV. Based on the CDR3 plus reference TRBV11-2 and TRBJ2-7, the full variable domain is EAGVAQSPRYKIIEKRQSVAFWCNPISGHATLYWYQQILGQGPKLLIQFQNNGVVDDSQLPKDRFSAERLKGVDSTLKIQPAKLEDSAVYLCASSLVRGSYEQYFGPGTRLTVT.

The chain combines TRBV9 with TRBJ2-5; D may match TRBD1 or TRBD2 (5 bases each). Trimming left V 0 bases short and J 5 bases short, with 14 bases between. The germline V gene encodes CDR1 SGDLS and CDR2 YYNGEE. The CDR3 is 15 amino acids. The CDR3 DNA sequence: TGTGCCAGCAGCGTAGGAGAGGGTTACAGGGAGACCCAGTACTTC. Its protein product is CASSVGEGYRETQYF.

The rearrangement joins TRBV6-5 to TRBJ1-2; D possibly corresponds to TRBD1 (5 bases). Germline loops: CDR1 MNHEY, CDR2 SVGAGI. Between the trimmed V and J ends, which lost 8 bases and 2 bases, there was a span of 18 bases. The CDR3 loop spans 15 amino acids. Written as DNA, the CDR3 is TGTGCCAGCCAGTTGTCAGGGCAGTGGAACTATGGCTACACCTTC. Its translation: CASQLSGQWNYGYTF.

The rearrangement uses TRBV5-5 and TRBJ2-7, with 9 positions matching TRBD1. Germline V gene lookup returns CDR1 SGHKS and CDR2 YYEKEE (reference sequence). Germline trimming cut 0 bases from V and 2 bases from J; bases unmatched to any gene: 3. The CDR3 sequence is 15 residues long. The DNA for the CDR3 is TGTGCCAGCAGCTTGGGTGACAGGGGGACCTACGAGCAGTACTTC. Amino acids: CASSLGDRGTYEQYF.

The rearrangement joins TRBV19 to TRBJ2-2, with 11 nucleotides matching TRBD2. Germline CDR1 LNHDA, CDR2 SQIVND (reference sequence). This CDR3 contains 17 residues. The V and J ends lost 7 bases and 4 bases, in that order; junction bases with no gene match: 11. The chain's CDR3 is CASIGTSGIKSTGELFF. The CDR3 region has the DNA TGTGCCAGTATCGGGACTAGCGGTATAAAAAGCACCGGGGAGCTGTTTTTT.

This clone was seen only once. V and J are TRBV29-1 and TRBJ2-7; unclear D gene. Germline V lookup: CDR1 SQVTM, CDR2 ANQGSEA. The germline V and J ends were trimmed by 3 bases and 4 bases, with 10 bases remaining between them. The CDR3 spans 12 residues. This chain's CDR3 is CSVDLGEYEQYF. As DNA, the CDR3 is TGCAGCGTTGATCTCGGCGAATACGAGCAGTACTTC.

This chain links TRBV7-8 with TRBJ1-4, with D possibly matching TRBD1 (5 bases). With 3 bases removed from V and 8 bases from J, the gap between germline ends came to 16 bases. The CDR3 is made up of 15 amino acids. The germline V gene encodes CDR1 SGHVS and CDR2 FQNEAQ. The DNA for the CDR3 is TGTGCCAGCAGCTTGGGGTGGGGGTTTGGGGAAAAACTGTTTTTT. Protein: CASSLGWGFGEKLFF.

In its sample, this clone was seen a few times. CDR3 sequence reads: CASSTLGTANYGYTF. CDR3 nucleotide sequence: TGTGCCAGCAGTACCTTGGGGACAGCAAACTATGGCTACACCTTC. The chain couples TRBV28 to TRBJ1-2, with 7 bases identical to TRBD1. The CDR3 length is 15 residues. V gave up 5 bases and J gave up 2 bases; unmatched junction bases: 8. Germline CDR1 is MDHEN and CDR2 is SYDVKM.

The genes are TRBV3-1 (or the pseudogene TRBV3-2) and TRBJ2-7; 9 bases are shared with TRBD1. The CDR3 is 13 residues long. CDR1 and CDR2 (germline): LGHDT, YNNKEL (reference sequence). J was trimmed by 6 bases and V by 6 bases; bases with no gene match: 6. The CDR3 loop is CASRTTGGREQYF. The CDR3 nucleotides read TGTGCCAGCAGAACGACAGGGGGTCGCGAGCAGTACTTC.

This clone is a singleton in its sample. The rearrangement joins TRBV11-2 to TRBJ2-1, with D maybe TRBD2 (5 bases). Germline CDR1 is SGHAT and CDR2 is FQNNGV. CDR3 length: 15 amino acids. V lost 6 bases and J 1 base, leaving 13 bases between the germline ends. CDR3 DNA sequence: TGTGCCAGCAGTATAGGGTCGGGGTCCTACAATGAGCAGTTCTTC. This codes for CASSIGSGSYNEQFF.

The CDR3 region has the DNA TGTGCCAGCCTGGCAAGACAGGGGCTCGAGCAGTACTTC. Protein sequence: CASLARQGLEQYF. The chain joins TRBV6-5 to TRBJ2-7, with 8 bases matching TRBD1. Germline CDR1 and CDR2: MNHEY and SVGAGI. The CDR3 is 13 residues long. Trimming cost V 8 bases and J 6 bases; bases outside gene matches: 9.

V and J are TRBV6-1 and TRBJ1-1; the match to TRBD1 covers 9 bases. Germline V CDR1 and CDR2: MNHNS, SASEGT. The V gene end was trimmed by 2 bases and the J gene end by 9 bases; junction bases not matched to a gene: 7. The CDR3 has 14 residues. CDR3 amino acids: CASSERPGQGQAFF. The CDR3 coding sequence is TGTGCCAGCAGTGAACGTCCGGGACAGGGCCAAGCTTTCTTT.

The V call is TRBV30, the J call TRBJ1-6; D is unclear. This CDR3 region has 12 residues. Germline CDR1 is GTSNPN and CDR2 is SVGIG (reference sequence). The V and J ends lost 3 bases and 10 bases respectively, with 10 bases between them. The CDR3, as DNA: TGTGCCTGGAGAGCTGTAGGGTCACCCCTCCACTTT. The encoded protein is CAWRAVGSPLHF.

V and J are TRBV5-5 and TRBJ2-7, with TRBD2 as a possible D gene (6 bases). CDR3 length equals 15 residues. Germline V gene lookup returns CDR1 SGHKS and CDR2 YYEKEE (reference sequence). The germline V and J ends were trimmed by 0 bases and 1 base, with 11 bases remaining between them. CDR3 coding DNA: TGTGCCAGCAGCTTGGCCACGGGGGAGTCCTACGAGCAGTACTTC. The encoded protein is CASSLATGESYEQYF. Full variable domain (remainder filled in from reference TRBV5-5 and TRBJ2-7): DAGVTQSPTHLIKTRGQQVTLRCSPISGHKSVSWYQQVLGQGPQFIFQYYEKEERGRGNFPDRFSARQFPNYSSELNVNALLLGDSALYLCASSLATGESYEQYFGPGTRLTVT.

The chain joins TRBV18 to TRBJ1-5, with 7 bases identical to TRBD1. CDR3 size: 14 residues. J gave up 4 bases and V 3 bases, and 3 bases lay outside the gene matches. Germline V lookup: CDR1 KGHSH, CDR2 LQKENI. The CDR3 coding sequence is TGTGCCAGCTCACCCGACAGGGAGAATCAGCCCCAGCATTTT. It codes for CASSPDRENQPQHF.

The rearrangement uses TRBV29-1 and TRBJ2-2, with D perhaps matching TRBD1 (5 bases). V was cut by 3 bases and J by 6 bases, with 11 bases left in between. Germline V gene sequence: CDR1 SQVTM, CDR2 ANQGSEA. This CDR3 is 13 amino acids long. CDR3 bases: TGCAGCGTTGACTGGCAGGGTGCCGGGGAGCTGTTTTTT. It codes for CSVDWQGAGELFF.

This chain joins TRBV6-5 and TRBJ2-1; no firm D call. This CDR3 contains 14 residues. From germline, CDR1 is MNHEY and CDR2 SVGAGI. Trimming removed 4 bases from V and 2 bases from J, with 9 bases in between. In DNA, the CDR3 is TGTGCCAGCAGTTTCCAGGTTGCCTACAATGAGCAGTTCTTC. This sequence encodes CASSFQVAYNEQFF.

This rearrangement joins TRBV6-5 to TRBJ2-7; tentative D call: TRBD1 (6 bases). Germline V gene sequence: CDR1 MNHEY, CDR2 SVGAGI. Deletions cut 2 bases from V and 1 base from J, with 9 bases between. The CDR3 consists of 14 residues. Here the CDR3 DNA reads TGTGCCAGCAGTTACCATGGACAGTCCTACGAGCAGTACTTC. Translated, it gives CASSYHGQSYEQYF.

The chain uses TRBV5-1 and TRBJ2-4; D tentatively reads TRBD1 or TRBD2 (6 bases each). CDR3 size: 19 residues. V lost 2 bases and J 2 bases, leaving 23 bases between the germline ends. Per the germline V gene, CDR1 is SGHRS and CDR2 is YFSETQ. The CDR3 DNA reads TGCGCCAGCAGCTTACAGGGAGGTCGACTCGATAATTCCAAAAACATTCAGTACTTC. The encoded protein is CASSLQGGRLDNSKNIQYF.

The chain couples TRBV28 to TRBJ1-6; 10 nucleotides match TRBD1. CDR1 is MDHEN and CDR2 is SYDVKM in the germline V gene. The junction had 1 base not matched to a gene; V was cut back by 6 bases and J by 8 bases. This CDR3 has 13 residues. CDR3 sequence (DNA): TGTGCCAGCAGGGACAGGGGGGATTCACCCCTCCACTTT. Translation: CASRDRGDSPLHF.

CDR3 in amino acids: CASSLEVRFSPLHF. The CDR3 coding sequence is TGTGCCAGCAGCTTAGAGGTACGCTTTTCACCCCTCCACTTT. The gene calls are TRBV11-2 and TRBJ1-6; D is uncertain. The CDR3 sequence is 14 residues long. V gave up 0 bases and J gave up 9 bases, with 9 bases separating them. CDR1 and CDR2 (germline): SGHAT, FQNNGV. Supplemented by reference TRBV11-2 and TRBJ1-6, the full variable domain reads EAGVAQSPRYKIIEKRQSVAFWCNPISGHATLYWYQQILGQGPKLLIQFQNNGVVDDSQLPKDRFSAERLKGVDSTLKIQPAKLEDSAVYLCASSLEVRFSPLHFGNGTRLTVT.

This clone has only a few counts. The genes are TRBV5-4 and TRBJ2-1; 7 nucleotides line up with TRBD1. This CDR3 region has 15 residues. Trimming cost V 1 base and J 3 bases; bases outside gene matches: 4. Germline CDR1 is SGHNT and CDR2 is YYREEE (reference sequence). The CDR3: CASSLLQGDYNEQFF. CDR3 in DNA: TGTGCCAGCAGCTTGCTCCAGGGGGACTACAATGAGCAGTTCTTC.